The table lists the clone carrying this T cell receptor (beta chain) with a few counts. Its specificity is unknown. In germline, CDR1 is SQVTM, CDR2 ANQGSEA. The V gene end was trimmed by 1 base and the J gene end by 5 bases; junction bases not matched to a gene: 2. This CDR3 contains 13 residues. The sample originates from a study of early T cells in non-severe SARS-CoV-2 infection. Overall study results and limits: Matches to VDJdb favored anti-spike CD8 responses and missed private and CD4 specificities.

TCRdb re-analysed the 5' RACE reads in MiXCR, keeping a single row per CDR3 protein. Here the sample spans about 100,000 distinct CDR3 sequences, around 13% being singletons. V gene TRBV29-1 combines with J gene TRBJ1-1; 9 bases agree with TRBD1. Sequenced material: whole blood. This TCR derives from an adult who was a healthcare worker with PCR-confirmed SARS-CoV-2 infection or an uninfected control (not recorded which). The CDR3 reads CSVEGQGGTEAFF. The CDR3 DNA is TGCAGCGTTGAAGGACAGGGGGGGACTGAAGCTTTCTTT.